Sequencing of this TCR beta chain was carried out in a study of CD8+ T cells in alopecia areata. This clone was recorded once. Treatment here: oral pan-JAK inhibitor, 5-10 mg twice daily. Germline CDR1 reads SGHAT; CDR2 reads FQDESV (reference sequence). The V gene lost 2 bases and the J gene lost 5 bases, with 4 bases spanning the gap. The CDR3 is 11 amino acids. Extraction of RNA preceded its reverse transcription into cDNA, which served as the sequencing template. Profiling relied on immunoSEQ multiplex PCR, and the TCRdb table lists in-frame clones only, not all of them. This table has about 120,000 clones, 45% to 65% appearing once.

The specimen was CD4+ T cells sorted from blood, collected at week 24, from a patient treated with tofacitinib. The sequence was collected from a human donor with alopecia areata. The rearrangement links TRBV11-1 to TRBJ2-7; D uncertain. This chain's CDR3 is CASSLFHEQYF. CDR3 nucleotide sequence: TGTGCCAGCAGCTTATTCCACGAGCAGTACTTC.